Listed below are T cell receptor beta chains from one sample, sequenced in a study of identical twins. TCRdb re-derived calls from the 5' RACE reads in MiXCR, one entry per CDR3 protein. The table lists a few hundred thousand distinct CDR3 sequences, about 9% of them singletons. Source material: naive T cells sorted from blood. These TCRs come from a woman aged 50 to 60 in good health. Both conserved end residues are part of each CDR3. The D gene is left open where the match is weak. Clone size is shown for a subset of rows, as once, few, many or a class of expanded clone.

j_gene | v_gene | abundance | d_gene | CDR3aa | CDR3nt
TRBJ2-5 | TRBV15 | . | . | CATSREGFETQYF | TGTGCCACCAGCAGAGAAGGGTTTGAGACCCAGTACTTC
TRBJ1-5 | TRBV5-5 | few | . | CASSLEIGSRPQHF | TGTGCCAGCAGCTTGGAAATAGGGTCAAGGCCCCAGCATTTT
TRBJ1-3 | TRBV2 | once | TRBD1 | CASTGQGGGNTIYF | TGTGCCAGCACCGGACAGGGCGGCGGAAACACCATATATTTT
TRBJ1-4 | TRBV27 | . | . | CASSSPGTPSEKLFF | TGTGCCAGCAGTTCCCCTGGGACCCCAAGTGAAAAACTGTTTTTT
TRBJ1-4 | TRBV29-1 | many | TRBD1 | CSAHDREGLEKLFF | TGCAGCGCACACGACAGGGAGGGGTTGGAAAAACTGTTTTTT
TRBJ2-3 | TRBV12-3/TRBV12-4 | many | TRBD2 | CASSLALAESSTDTQYF | TGTGCCAGCAGTTTGGCACTAGCGGAATCTAGCACAGATACGCAGTATTTT
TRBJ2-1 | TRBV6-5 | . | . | CASSPRALTNEQFF | TGTGCCAGCAGTCCCCGGGCTTTGACCAATGAGCAGTTCTTC
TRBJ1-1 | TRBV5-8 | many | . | CASSLGSGGNTEAFF | TGTGCCAGCAGCTTGGGGTCAGGCGGGAACACTGAAGCTTTCTTT
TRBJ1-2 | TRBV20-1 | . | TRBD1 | CSATKPGTGGNYGYTF | TGCAGTGCTACGAAGCCCGGGACAGGGGGCAACTATGGCTACACCTTC
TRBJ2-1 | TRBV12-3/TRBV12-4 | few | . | CASSRLSSSYNEQFF | TGTGCCAGCAGTAGATTATCGAGCTCCTACAATGAGCAGTTCTTC
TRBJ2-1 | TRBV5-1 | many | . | CASSRGLNNEQFF | TGCGCCAGCAGCCGTGGGTTAAACAATGAGCAGTTCTTC
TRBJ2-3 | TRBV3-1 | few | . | CASRDTAGDTQYF | TGTGCCAGCAGGGACACCGCGGGAGATACGCAGTATTTT
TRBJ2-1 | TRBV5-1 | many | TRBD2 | CASSPEGTSRVPYNEQFF | TGCGCCAGCAGCCCGGAGGGGACTAGCCGTGTTCCCTACAATGAGCAGTTCTTC
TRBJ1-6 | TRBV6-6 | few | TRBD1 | CASSYSKFKGATQHHF | TGTGCCAGCAGTTACTCGAAGTTCAAGGGGGCCACTCAACACCACTTT
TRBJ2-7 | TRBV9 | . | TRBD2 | CASSTGTSRSYEQYF | TGTGCCAGCAGCACCGGGACTAGCAGATCTTACGAGCAGTACTTC
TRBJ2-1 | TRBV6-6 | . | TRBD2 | CASSYRTNLGLAGNEQFF | TGTGCCAGCAGTTACCGAACGAACCTGGGACTAGCGGGTAATGAGCAGTTCTTC
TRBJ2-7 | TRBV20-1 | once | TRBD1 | CSAREGQAKQYF | TGCAGTGCTAGAGAGGGACAGGCCAAGCAGTACTTC
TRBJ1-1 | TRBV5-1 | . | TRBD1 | CASSRDRALNTEAFF | TGCGCCAGCAGCCGCGACAGGGCTCTGAACACTGAAGCTTTCTTT
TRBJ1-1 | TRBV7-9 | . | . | CASSLGTKQAFF | TGTGCCAGCAGCTTGGGGACCAAGCAAGCTTTCTTT
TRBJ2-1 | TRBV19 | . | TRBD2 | CASRKAGALNEQFF | TGTGCCAGTAGAAAAGCGGGAGCTCTCAATGAGCAGTTCTTC
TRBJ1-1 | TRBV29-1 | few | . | CSVRGGLTEAFF | TGCAGCGTGCGGGGGGGACTAACTGAAGCTTTCTTT
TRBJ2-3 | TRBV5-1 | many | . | CASSAFRDTSTDTQYF | TGCGCCAGCAGCGCCTTCCGGGACACCAGCACAGATACGCAGTATTTT
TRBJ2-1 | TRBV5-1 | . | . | CASSAPGHDEQFF | TGCGCCAGCAGCGCGCCGGGACATGATGAGCAGTTCTTC
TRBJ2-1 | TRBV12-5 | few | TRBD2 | CASGFLLPGGSSPLSYNEQFF | TGTGCTAGTGGTTTCCTACTACCAGGCGGGAGCTCCCCTCTCTCCTACAATGAGCAGTTCTTC
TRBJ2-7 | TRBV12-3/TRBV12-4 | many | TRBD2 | CASTRGLAGGEQYF | TGTGCCAGCACCCGCGGACTAGCGGGAGGGGAGCAGTACTTC
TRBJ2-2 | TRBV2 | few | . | CASSDYGRGELFF | TGTGCCAGCAGTGACTACGGGAGAGGGGAGCTGTTTTTT
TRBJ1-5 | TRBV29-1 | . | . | CSVEGDGNQPQHF | TGCAGCGTTGAGGGGGATGGCAATCAGCCCCAGCATTTT
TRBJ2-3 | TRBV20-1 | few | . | CSAREVSGETDTQYF | TGCAGTGCTAGAGAGGTCTCCGGAGAAACAGATACGCAGTATTTT
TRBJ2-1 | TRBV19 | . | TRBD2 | CASRRERDWNEQFF | TGTGCCAGTAGAAGAGAGCGGGATTGGAATGAGCAGTTCTTC
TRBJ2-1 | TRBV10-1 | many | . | CASSDTRGANNEQFF | TGCGCCAGCAGTGATACGCGCGGGGCCAACAATGAGCAGTTCTTC
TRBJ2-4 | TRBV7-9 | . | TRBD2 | CASSLGSRVAGGGDIQYF | TGTGCCAGCAGCTTAGGATCGAGGGTAGCGGGAGGAGGAGACATTCAGTACTTC
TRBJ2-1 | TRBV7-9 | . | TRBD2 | CASSLGSGRAASEQFF | TGTGCCAGCAGCTTAGGATCCGGGAGGGCCGCCAGTGAGCAGTTCTTC
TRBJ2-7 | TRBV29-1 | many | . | CSVADAYEQYF | TGCAGCGTTGCGGATGCCTACGAGCAGTACTTC
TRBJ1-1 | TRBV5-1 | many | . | CASAPSGGTEAFF | TGCGCCAGCGCGCCGTCGGGGGGCACTGAAGCTTTCTTT
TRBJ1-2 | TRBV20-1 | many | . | CSAPNYGYTF | TGCAGTGCCCCTAACTATGGCTACACCTTC
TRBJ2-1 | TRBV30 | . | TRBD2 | CAWSAGLAGGPYNEQFF | TGTGCCTGGAGTGCAGGACTAGCGGGAGGGCCCTACAATGAGCAGTTCTTC
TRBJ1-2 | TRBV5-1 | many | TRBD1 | CASSPGQGAKGYTF | TGCGCCAGCAGCCCGGGACAGGGGGCAAAGGGCTACACCTTC
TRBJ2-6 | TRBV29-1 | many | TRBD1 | CSGTTGTGPTGANVLTF | TGCAGCGGTACGACCGGGACAGGGCCTACTGGGGCCAACGTCCTGACTTTC
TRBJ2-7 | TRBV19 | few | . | CASSIGESYEQYF | TGTGCCAGTAGTATAGGGGAATCCTACGAGCAGTACTTC
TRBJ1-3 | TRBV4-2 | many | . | CASSQAGSSGNTIYF | TGTGCCAGCAGCCAGGCAGGGTCCTCTGGAAACACCATATATTTT
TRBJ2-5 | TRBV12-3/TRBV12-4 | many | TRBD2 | CASSRLAGGLSEETQYF | TGTGCCAGCAGCCGACTAGCGGGAGGTCTATCTGAGGAGACCCAGTACTTC
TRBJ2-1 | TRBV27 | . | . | CASSFSGQNQFF | TGTGCCAGCAGTTTTAGCGGTCAGAACCAGTTCTTC
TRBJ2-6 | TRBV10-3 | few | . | CAISTGANVLTF | TGTGCCATCAGTACTGGGGCCAACGTCCTGACTTTC
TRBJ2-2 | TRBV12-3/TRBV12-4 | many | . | CASSLSPWGTGELFF | TGTGCCAGCAGTTTAAGTCCCTGGGGCACCGGGGAGCTGTTTTTT
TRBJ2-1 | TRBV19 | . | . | CASRTGTDYNEQFF | TGTGCCAGTAGGACCGGGACTGACTACAATGAGCAGTTCTTC
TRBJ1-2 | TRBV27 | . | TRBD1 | CASSSGQGVYGYTF | TGTGCCAGCAGTTCGGGACAGGGGGTCTATGGCTACACCTTC
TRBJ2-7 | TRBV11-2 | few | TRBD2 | CASSAPTSGSWYEQYF | TGTGCCAGCAGCGCGCCTACTAGCGGGAGTTGGTACGAGCAGTACTTC
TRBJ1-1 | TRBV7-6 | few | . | CASSSFLGPEAFF | TGTGCCAGCAGCTCCTTTTTGGGACCCGAAGCTTTCTTT
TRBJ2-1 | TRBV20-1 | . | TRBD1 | CSARGTGQQFF | TGCAGTGCACGAGGGACAGGACAACAGTTCTTC
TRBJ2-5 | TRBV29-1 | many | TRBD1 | CSVPTGGQETQYF | TGCAGCGTACCGACAGGGGGCCAAGAGACCCAGTACTTC
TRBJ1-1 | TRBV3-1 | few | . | CASSQKGGTEAFF | TGTGCCAGCAGCCAAAAGGGGGGCACTGAAGCTTTCTTT
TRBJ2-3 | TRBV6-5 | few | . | CASSYGQASDTQYF | TGTGCCAGCAGTTACGGCCAAGCCTCAGATACGCAGTATTTT
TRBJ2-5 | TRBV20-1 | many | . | CSASGSVETQYF | TGCAGTGCTAGCGGGAGTGTAGAGACCCAGTACTTC
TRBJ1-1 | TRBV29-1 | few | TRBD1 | CSVGPTGQGVRAFF | TGCAGCGTTGGCCCCACGGGACAGGGGGTTCGCGCTTTCTTT